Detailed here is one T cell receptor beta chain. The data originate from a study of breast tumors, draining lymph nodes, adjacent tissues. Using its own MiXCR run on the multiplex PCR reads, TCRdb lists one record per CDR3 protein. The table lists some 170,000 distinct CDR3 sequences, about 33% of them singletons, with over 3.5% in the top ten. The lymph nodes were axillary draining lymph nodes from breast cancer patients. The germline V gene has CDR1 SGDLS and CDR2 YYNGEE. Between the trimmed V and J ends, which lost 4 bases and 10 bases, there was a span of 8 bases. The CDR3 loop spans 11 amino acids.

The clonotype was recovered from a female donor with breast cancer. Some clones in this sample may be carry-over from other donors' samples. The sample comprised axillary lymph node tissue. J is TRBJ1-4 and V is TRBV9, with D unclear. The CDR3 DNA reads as TGTGCCAGCAGCTACGAGGGAAAACTGTTTTTT. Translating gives CASSYEGKLFF.